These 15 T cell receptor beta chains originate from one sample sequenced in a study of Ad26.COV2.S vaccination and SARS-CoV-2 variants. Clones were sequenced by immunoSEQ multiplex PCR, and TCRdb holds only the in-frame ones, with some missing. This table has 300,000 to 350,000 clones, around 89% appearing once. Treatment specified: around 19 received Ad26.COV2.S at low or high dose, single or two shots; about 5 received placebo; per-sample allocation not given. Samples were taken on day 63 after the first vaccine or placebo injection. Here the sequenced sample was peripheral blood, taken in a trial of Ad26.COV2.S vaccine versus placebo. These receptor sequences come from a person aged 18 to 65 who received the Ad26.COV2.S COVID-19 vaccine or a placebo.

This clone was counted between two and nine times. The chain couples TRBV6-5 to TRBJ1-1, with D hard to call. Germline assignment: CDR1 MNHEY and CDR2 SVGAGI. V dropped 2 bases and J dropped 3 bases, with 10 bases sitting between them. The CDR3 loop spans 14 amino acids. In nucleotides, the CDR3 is TGTGCCAGCAGTTACGATGGTGGGGACACTGAAGCTTTCTTT. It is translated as CASSYDGGDTEAFF.

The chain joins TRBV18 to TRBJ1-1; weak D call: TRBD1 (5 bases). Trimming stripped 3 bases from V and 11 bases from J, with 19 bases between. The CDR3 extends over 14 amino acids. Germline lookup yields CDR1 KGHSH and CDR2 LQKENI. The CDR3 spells CASSPSGAEGQAFF. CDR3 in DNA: TGTGCCAGCTCACCTTCTGGGGCTGAGGGTCAGGCTTTCTTT. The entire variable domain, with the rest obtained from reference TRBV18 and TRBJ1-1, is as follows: NAGVMQNPRHLVRRRGQEARLRCSPMKGHSHVYWYRQLPEEGLKFMVYLQKENIIDESGMPKERFSAEFPKEGPSILRIQQVVRGDSAAYFCASSPSGAEGQAFFGQGTRLTVV.

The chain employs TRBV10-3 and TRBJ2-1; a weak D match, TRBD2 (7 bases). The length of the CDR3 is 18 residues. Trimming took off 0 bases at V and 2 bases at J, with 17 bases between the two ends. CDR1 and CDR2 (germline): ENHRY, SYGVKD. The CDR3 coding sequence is TGTGCCATCAGTGAGTCTCCTGGGGGGGCTGCGGCCTACAATGAGCAGTTCTTC. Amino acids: CAISESPGGAAAYNEQFF.

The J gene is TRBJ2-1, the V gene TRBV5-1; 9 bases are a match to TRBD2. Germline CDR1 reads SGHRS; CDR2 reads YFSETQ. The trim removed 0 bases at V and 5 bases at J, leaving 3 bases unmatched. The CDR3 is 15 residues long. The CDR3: CASSLGLAGNNEQFF. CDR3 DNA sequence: TGCGCCAGCAGCTTGGGGCTAGCGGGGAACAATGAGCAGTTCTTC. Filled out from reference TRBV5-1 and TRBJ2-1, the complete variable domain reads KAGVTQTPRYLIKTRGQQVTLSCSPISGHRSVSWYQQTPGQGLQFLFEYFSETQRNKGNFPGRFSGRQFSNSRSEMNVSTLELGDSALYLCASSLGLAGNNEQFFGPGTRLTVL.

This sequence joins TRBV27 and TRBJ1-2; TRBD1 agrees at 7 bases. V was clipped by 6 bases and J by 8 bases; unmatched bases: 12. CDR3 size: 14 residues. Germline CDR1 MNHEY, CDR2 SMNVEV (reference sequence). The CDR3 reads CASRGTVQNGGYTF. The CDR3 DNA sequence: TGTGCCAGCAGGGGGACAGTCCAGAATGGGGGCTACACCTTC.

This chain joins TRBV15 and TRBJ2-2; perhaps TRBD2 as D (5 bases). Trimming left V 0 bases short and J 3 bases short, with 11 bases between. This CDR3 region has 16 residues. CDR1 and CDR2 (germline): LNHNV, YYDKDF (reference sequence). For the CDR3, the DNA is TGTGCCACCAGCAGAGATATAAAGGGAGACACCGGGGAGCTGTTTTTT. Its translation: CATSRDIKGDTGELFF.

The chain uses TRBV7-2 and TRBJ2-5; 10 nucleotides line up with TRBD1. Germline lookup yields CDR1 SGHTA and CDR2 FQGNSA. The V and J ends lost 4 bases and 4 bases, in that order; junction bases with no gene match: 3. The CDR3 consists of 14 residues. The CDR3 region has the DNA TGTGCCAGCAGCTCGGACAGGGGGAGAGAGACCCAGTACTTC. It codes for CASSSDRGRETQYF.

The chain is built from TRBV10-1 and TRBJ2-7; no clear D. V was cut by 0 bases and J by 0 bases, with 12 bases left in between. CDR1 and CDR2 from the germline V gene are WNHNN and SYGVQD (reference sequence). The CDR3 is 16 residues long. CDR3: CASSESGWGSSYEQYF. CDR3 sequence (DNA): TGCGCCAGCAGTGAGTCTGGGTGGGGAAGCTCCTACGAGCAGTACTTC.

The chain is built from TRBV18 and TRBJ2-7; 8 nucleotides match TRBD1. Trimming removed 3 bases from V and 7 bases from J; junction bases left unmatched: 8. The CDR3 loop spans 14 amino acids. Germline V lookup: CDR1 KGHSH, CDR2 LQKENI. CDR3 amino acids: CASSPSQGAREQYF. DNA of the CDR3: TGTGCCAGCTCACCTAGCCAGGGGGCGAGAGAGCAGTACTTC.

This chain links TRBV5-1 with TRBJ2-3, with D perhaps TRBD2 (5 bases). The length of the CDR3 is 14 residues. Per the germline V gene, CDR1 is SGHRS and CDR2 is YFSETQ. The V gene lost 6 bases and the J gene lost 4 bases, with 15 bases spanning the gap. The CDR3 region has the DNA TGCGCCAGCACGGAGGCGGTGATGGCAGATACGCAGTATTTT. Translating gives CASTEAVMADTQYF.

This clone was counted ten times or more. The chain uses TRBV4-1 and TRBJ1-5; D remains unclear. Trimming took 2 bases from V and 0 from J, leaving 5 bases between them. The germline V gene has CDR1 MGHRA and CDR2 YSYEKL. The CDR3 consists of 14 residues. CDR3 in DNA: TGCGCCAGCAGCCAATTGTATAGCAATCAGCCCCAGCATTTT. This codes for CASSQLYSNQPQHF.

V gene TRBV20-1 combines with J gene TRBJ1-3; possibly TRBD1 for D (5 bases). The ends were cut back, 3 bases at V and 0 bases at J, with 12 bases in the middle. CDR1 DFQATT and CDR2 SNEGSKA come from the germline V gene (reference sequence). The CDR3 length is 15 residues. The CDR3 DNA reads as TGCAGTGCTAGTTTGAGAGGGACCTCTGGAAACACCATATATTTT. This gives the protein CSASLRGTSGNTIYF.

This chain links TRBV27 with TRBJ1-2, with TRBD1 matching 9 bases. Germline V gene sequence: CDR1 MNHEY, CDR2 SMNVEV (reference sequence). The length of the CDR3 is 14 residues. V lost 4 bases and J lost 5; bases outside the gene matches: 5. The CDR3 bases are TGTGCCAGCAGTTCGGGGGGACAGGGTTATGGCTACACCTTC. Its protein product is CASSSGGQGYGYTF.

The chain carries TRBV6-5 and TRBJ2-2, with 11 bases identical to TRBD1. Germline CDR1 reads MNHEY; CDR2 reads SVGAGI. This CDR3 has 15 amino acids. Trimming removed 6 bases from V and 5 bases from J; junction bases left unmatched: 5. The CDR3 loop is CASSQDRGRTGELFF. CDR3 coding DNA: TGTGCCAGCAGCCAGGACAGGGGGCGTACCGGGGAGCTGTTTTTT.

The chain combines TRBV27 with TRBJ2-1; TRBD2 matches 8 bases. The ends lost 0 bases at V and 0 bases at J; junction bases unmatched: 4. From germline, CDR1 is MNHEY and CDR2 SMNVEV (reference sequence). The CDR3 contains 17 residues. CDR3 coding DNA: TGTGCCAGCAGTTTATCGAGGAGCGGGAGCTCCTACAATGAGCAGTTCTTC. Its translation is CASSLSRSGSSYNEQFF.